The rows below give T cell receptor beta chains drawn from one sample of a study of T cell responses to AZD1222 COVID-19 vaccine. Profiling relied on immunoSEQ multiplex PCR, and the TCRdb table lists in-frame clones only, not all of them. The sample yields roughly 100,000 clones, 80% to 85% seen once. The source material was peripheral blood, sampled on day 0 of AZD1222 vaccination. The receptors shown here come from an adult in good health. Each CDR3 is given with its conserved first and last residue. The D gene is left open where the match is weak. Clone size is shown for a subset of rows, as once, few, many or a class of expanded clone.

V: TRBV6-5
size: -
D: -
J: TRBJ1-1
CDR3: CASSGRTLLNTEAFF
DNA: TGTGCCAGCTCGGGACGGACTTTGCTGAACACTGAAGCTTTCTTT

V: TRBV5-5
size: once
D: -
J: TRBJ2-2
CDR3: CASSLGAGELFF
DNA: TGTGCCAGCAGCTTGGGGGCCGGGGAGCTGTTTTTT

V: TRBV7-2
size: -
D: -
J: TRBJ2-1
CDR3: CASSLDSTYNEQFF
DNA: TGTGCCAGCAGCTTGGACAGCACCTACAATGAGCAGTTCTTC

V: TRBV6-1
size: -
D: -
J: TRBJ2-1
CDR3: CASSERGRSSYNEQFF
DNA: TGTGCCAGCAGTGAAAGGGGCAGGAGCTCCTACAATGAGCAGTTCTTC

V: TRBV18
size: -
D: TRBD1
J: TRBJ1-1
CDR3: CASSTLPGQGTEAFF
DNA: TGTGCCAGCTCAACACTTCCGGGACAGGGGACTGAAGCTTTCTTT

V: TRBV28
size: -
D: TRBD1
J: TRBJ2-7
CDR3: CASSSLQGAPETREQYF
DNA: TGTGCCAGCAGTTCCTTACAGGGGGCTCCGGAAACTAGGGAGCAGTACTTC

V: TRBV28
size: -
D: -
J: TRBJ1-2
CDR3: CASSFGEVYGYTF
DNA: TGTGCCAGCAGTTTTGGGGAGGTCTATGGCTACACCTTC

V: TRBV7-3
size: -
D: TRBD1
J: TRBJ2-1
CDR3: CASSPTGTGALGGEQFF
DNA: TGTGCCAGCAGCCCAACGGGGACAGGGGCGCTTGGGGGTGAGCAGTTCTTC

V: TRBV18
size: -
D: -
J: TRBJ1-1
CDR3: CASSPQQVNTEAFF
DNA: TGTGCCAGCTCACCACAACAGGTGAACACTGAAGCTTTCTTT

V: TRBV5-1
size: -
D: -
J: TRBJ2-6
CDR3: CASSLGWGQHTGANVLTF
DNA: TGCGCCAGCAGCTTGGGCTGGGGACAACACACTGGGGCCAACGTCCTGACTTTC

V: TRBV5-1
size: -
D: TRBD1
J: TRBJ2-7
CDR3: CASSLAGTGVYEQYF
DNA: TGCGCCAGCAGCTTGGCCGGGACAGGGGTCTACGAGCAGTACTTC

V: TRBV28
size: -
D: -
J: TRBJ1-2
CDR3: CASSSGTRANYGYTF
DNA: TGTGCCAGCAGTTCTGGGACACGAGCTAACTATGGCTACACCTTC

V: TRBV19
size: -
D: -
J: TRBJ1-6
CDR3: CASSGVGDSPLHF
DNA: TGTGCCAGTAGTGGTGTCGGTGATTCACCCCTCCACTTT

V: TRBV5-8
size: -
D: TRBD1
J: TRBJ1-2
CDR3: CASSLRTGGEGRGYTF
DNA: TGTGCCAGCAGCTTAAGGACAGGGGGAGAGGGTAGAGGCTACACCTTC

V: TRBV6-2/TRBV6-3
size: -
D: -
J: TRBJ1-1
CDR3: CATNPGATNTEAFF
DNA: TGTGCCACCAACCCGGGGGCTACGAACACTGAAGCTTTCTTT

V: TRBV7-8
size: -
D: -
J: TRBJ1-6
CDR3: CASSPREGYTPLHF
DNA: TGTGCCAGCAGCCCCCGCGAAGGGTATACACCCCTCCACTTT

V: TRBV5-8
size: -
D: -
J: TRBJ2-1
CDR3: CASSLGRQAYNEQFF
DNA: TGTGCCAGCAGCTTGGGTCGACAGGCCTACAATGAGCAGTTCTTC

V: TRBV6-6
size: -
D: -
J: TRBJ2-3
CDR3: CALLGGDTQYF
DNA: TGTGCCCTCCTTGGGGGAGATACGCAGTATTTT

V: TRBV11-3
size: -
D: -
J: TRBJ1-1
CDR3: CASSSNLGWQSNTEAFF
DNA: TGTGCCAGCAGCTCCAACTTGGGTTGGCAGAGCAACACTGAAGCTTTCTTT

V: TRBV30
size: once
D: -
J: TRBJ1-1
CDR3: CASTPSHPEAFF
DNA: TGTGCCTCGACCCCGTCCCACCCAGAAGCTTTCTTT

V: TRBV18
size: -
D: TRBD1
J: TRBJ1-1
CDR3: CASSRDRGYTEAFF
DNA: TGTGCCAGCTCACGGGACAGGGGGTACACTGAAGCTTTCTTT